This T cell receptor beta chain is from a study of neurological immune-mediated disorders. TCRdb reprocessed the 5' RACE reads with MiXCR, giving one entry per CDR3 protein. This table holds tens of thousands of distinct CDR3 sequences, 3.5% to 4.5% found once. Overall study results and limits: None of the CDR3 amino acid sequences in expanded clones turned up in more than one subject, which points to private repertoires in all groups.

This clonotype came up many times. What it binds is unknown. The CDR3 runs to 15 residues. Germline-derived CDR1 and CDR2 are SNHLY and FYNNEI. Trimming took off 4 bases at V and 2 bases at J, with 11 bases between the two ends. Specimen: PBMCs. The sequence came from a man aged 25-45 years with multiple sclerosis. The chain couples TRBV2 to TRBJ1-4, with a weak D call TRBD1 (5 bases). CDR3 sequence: CASSAQGTTNEKLFF. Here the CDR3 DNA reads TGTGCCAGCAGTGCCCAGGGAACGACTAATGAAAAACTGTTTTTT.